This paragraph reports one T cell receptor beta chain. The CDR3 totals 14 residues. V was cut by 3 bases and J by 8 bases, with 14 bases left in between. The germline V gene has CDR1 SGHTS and CDR2 YDEGEE. Some clones are missing from TCRdb's copy, which holds only in-frame ones; the method was immunoSEQ multiplex PCR. The sample lists around 74,000 clones, approximately 92% occurring once. The sample comes from a study of control samples from healthy donors and cancer patients. What was sequenced was blood. This receptor was taken from an older woman in good health. The chain uses TRBV5-8 and TRBJ1-4, with D perhaps matching TRBD1 (5 bases). In DNA, the CDR3 is TGTGCCAGCAGCTACGGCAGGGAAATAGAAAAACTGTTTTTT. This encodes CASSYGREIEKLFF.